This T cell receptor (beta chain) is drawn from a study of Ad26.COV2.S vaccination and SARS-CoV-2 variants. Study conclusions and caveats: People given the vaccine had a wider spike-specific TCR breadth than placebo recipients did. Comparable non-spike TCR breadth was observed in vaccine and placebo recipients.

V was shortened by 3 bases and J by 10 bases, with 13 bases between the two germline ends. Germline lookup yields CDR1 LNHDA and CDR2 SQIVND (reference sequence). This CDR3 has 13 residues. Sequencing used immunoSEQ multiplex PCR; TCRdb keeps in-frame clones, though not all of them. The sample records about 350,000 clones, roughly 94% being singletons. This clone was counted once. Its antigen remains unidentified. Sequencing was performed on peripheral blood, taken after recovery from COVID-19. The receptor comes from a human donor who had recovered from COVID-19. This chain uses TRBV19 with TRBJ1-3, with D uncertain. The CDR3 loop is CASSIDGEGTIYF. The DNA for the CDR3 is TGTGCCAGTAGTATCGACGGTGAGGGAACCATATATTTT.